Listed here is a single TCR beta chain. The target antigen is unknown. Unrecorded immune exposures were likely, despite nominal health at sampling. This sample is part of a study of cytomegalovirus exposure and HLA in healthy donors. Study observations and caveats: HLA alleles showed associations with 15,000 to 20,000 TCR beta sequences in a later analysis, at a 0.05 false discovery rate.

V lost 7 bases and J lost 3, with 13 bases in between. Germline V gene sequence: CDR1 MNHEY, CDR2 SVGAGI. CDR3 length equals 13 residues. In the PCR, 60 Vbeta and 13 Jbeta primers were used. Generated by immunoSEQ multiplex PCR, the TCRdb table keeps only in-frame clones and is missing some. Of about 90,000 clones listed, roughly 79% are singletons. The chain uses TRBV6-5 and TRBJ2-7, with D maybe TRBD1 (5 bases). Sequencing was performed on PBMCs. This receptor was obtained from a man aged 25-45 years in good health and CMV-seronegative. The CDR3 coding sequence is TGTGCCAGCATGGTGGGCAGGGACTACGAGCAGTACTTC. Its translation: CASMVGRDYEQYF.